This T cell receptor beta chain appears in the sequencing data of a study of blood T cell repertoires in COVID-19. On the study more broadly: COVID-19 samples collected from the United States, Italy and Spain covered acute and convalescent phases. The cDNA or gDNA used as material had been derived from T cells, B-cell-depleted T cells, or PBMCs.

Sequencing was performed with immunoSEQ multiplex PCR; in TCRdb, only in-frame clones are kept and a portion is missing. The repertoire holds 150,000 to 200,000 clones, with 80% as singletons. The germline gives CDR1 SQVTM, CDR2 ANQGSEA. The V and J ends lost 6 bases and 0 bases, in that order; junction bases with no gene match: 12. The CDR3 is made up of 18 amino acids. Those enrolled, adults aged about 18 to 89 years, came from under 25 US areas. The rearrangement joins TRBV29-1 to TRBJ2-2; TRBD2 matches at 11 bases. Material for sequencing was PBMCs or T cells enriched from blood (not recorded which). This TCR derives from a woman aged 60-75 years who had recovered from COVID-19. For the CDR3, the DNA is TGCAGCGTGGGGTGGATAGCGGGGGGGCCTGCGAACACCGGGGAGCTGTTTTTT. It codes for CSVGWIAGGPANTGELFF.